This T cell receptor (beta chain) came from a study of T cells after yellow fever vaccination (dated by TCRdb to 2018 to 2020). Looking at the study overall: Libraries from fractions with low cell numbers were prepared with the SMART-Seq v4 Ultra Low Input RNA kit. Blood was collected at multiple timepoints before and after primary and secondary immunization, and bulk PBMC replicates and cell subsets were isolated. Bulk TCR alpha and beta repertoires were sequenced longitudinally to track T-cell clones before and after primary and booster YFV17D yellow fever vaccination. Two healthy male donors, one aged 18 to 30 and one aged 30 to 40 years, made up the cohort. On the study overall, not on this receptor specifically: After the booster, most clones that had expanded after primary vaccination were detected again (around 95% of CD4 and around nine tenths of CD8), suggesting broad maintenance of memory. Only two donors were included in the study, so the extent to which the findings can be generalized is limited. The secondary T-cell response was weaker than the primary response but faster, peaking on day 5 instead of day 15. A small share of clonotypes was detected in both CD4 and CD8 compartments, with the overlap likely arising from convergent recombination. FACS-sorted repertoires could contain abundant contaminating clonotypes from the bulk population, so computational filtering was required.

This specimen's treatment or condition label, interpreted: live attenuated yellow fever vaccine strain. At each blood-draw timepoint, two biological replicates of bulk PBMCs were obtained. A standard Ficoll-Paque protocol was used to isolate PBMCs from peripheral blood. TriZol was used to extract RNA from bulk PBMCs, CD4 and CD8 fractions, and dextramer-positive and dextramer-negative fractions. Synthesis of TCR cDNA relied on 5'RACE template switching, a step that introduced a universal primer site along with unique molecular identifiers. Priming of cDNA synthesis was performed from both the TCR alpha and TCR beta constant segments. Two PCR steps were used to amplify libraries, with sample barcodes and sequencing adapters being added in the second step. Sequencing of libraries was performed on Illumina HiSeq 2500 (2x100 bp) or NovaSeq (2x150 bp). Concerning the study's data processing: Demultiplexing of reads and collapsing into UMI consensus sequences were performed with MIGEC, and V(D)J alignment was carried out with MiXCR. Clonotypes responding to the vaccine were identified with edgeR on replicate PBMC samples, with the criteria of FDR below 0.01 and a log2 fold change above 5 up to day 15. Each bulk clonotype received a CD4 or CD8 identity based on whether the sequenced CD4 or CD8 repertoire contained that clonotype at higher abundance. In TCRdb, the public reads were trimmed at Q25 with fastp and aligned with MiXCR, with productive beta chains retained. Each CDR3 protein gets just one entry, which takes the most common genes and DNA from the rows behind it. None of the V and J calls come from the authors' own analysis; TCRdb made them. Present in this sample are about 630,000 distinct CDR3 sequences, 9% to 15% of which were seen just once. Of the sample, about 16% falls within the top ten clones.

As to this clonotype: No cognate antigen has been identified for it. The input lacks base qualities; no much larger clone sits a single base away.

The receptor's source is a man aged 30 to 45 who received the YFV17D yellow fever vaccine. This sample comprised PBMCs, obtained on the day of the yellow fever booster vaccination.

This receptor has the CDR3 CSASSLAGETQYF. The DNA is TGCAGTGCTAGCTCCCTAGCTGGTGAGACCCAGTACTTC. The receptor chain draws on TRBV20-1 and TRBJ2-5; matching of 5 bases hints at TRBD2 as the D gene. From its cysteine to its phenylalanine, the CDR3 spans 13 amino acids. Solely the CDR3 DNA is kept, with 39 bases framed from the first base. V loses 3 bases of germline sequence and J loses 5 bases, and the interval between the two ends is 13 bases. Sequences DFQATT (CDR1) and SNEGSKA (CDR2) are obtained from the germline V gene (reference sequence).